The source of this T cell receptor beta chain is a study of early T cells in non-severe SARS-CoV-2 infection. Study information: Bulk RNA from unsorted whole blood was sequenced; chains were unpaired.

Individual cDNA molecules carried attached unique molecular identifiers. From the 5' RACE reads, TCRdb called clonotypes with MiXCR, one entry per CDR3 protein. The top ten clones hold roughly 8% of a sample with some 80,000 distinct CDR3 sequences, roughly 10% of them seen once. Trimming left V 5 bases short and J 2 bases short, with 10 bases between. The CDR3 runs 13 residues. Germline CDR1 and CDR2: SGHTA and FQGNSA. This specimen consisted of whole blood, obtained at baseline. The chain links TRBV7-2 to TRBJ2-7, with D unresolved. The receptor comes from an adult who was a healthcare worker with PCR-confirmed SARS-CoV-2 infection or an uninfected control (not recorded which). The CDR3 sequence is CASSQPFPYEQYF. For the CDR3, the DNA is TGTGCCAGCAGCCAGCCCTTTCCCTACGAGCAGTACTTC.